A selection of T cell receptor beta chains follows, all from one sample in a study of cytomegalovirus exposure and HLA in healthy donors. Sequencing was performed with immunoSEQ multiplex PCR; in TCRdb, only in-frame clones are kept and a portion is missing. Of some 170,000 clones listed, roughly four fifths are singletons. Sequencing was performed on PBMCs. Every receptor here comes from a woman younger than 30 in good health and CMV-seronegative. Each CDR3 is given with its conserved first and last residue. D genes are given only for firm matches. Some rows mark clone size as missing; the rest say once, few, many or name a class of expanded clone.

V gene: TRBV5-1; clone size: -; D gene: -; CDR3 length: 15; J gene: TRBJ2-1; CDR3 protein: CASTRYNFSYNEQFF; CDR3 DNA: TGCGCCAGTACACGTTATAATTTCTCCTACAATGAGCAGTTCTTC
V gene: TRBV7-9; clone size: -; D gene: TRBD2; CDR3 length: 15; J gene: TRBJ2-7; CDR3 protein: CASSLAASGAYEQYF; CDR3 DNA: TGTGCCAGCAGCTTAGCGGCTAGCGGAGCCTACGAGCAGTACTTC
V gene: TRBV9; clone size: -; D gene: -; CDR3 length: 14; J gene: TRBJ1-2; CDR3 protein: CASSAQGAPYGYTF; CDR3 DNA: TGTGCCAGCAGCGCCCAGGGTGCCCCCTATGGCTACACCTTC
V gene: TRBV11-3; clone size: many; D gene: TRBD1; CDR3 length: 15; J gene: TRBJ2-1; CDR3 protein: CASSLRGTGGNEQFF; CDR3 DNA: TGTGCCAGCAGCCTAAGGGGGACAGGGGGCAATGAGCAGTTCTTC
V gene: TRBV5-4; clone size: -; D gene: -; CDR3 length: 12; J gene: TRBJ1-2; CDR3 protein: CASSLRGSGYTF; CDR3 DNA: TGTGCCAGCAGCTTGCGGGGGTCTGGCTACACCTTC
V gene: TRBV2; clone size: -; D gene: -; CDR3 length: 12; J gene: TRBJ1-1; CDR3 protein: CASSEANTEAFF; CDR3 DNA: TGTGCCAGCAGCGAGGCCAACACTGAAGCTTTCTTT
V gene: TRBV29-1; clone size: -; D gene: -; CDR3 length: 11; J gene: TRBJ2-7; CDR3 protein: CSVGSGYEQYF; CDR3 DNA: TGCAGCGTTGGTTCGGGGTACGAGCAGTACTTC
V gene: TRBV5-1; clone size: -; D gene: TRBD2; CDR3 length: 19; J gene: TRBJ2-5; CDR3 protein: CASSLGGPTSGGLGETQYF; CDR3 DNA: TGCGCCAGCAGCTTGGGGGGGCCGACTAGCGGGGGTCTGGGAGAGACCCAGTACTTC
V gene: TRBV4-2; clone size: -; D gene: TRBD2; CDR3 length: 17; J gene: TRBJ2-1; CDR3 protein: CASSQEPGTRGYNEQFF; CDR3 DNA: TGTGCCAGCAGCCAAGAGCCCGGGACTAGGGGCTACAATGAGCAGTTCTTC
V gene: TRBV5-4; clone size: once; D gene: -; CDR3 length: 16; J gene: TRBJ2-4; CDR3 protein: CASSLGAGTAKNIQYF; CDR3 DNA: TGTGCCAGCAGCTTGGGGGCAGGCACGGCCAAAAACATTCAGTACTTC
V gene: TRBV28; clone size: once; D gene: -; CDR3 length: 16; J gene: TRBJ2-5; CDR3 protein: CASSALVGRGQETQYF; CDR3 DNA: TGTGCCAGCAGCGCATTGGTGGGGAGAGGGCAAGAGACCCAGTACTTC
V gene: TRBV5-4; clone size: -; D gene: TRBD1; CDR3 length: 15; J gene: TRBJ1-6; CDR3 protein: CASSSGQGAGSPLHF; CDR3 DNA: TGTGCCAGCAGCTCAGGACAGGGGGCAGGGTCACCCCTCCACTTT
V gene: TRBV5-1; clone size: few; D gene: -; CDR3 length: 14; J gene: TRBJ1-4; CDR3 protein: CASSLGRGNEKLFF; CDR3 DNA: TGCGCCAGCAGCTTGGGGCGGGGTAATGAAAAACTGTTTTTT
V gene: TRBV9; clone size: once; D gene: TRBD2; CDR3 length: 15; J gene: TRBJ2-1; CDR3 protein: CASSGLLAGGDEQFF; CDR3 DNA: TGTGCCAGCAGCGGCCTACTAGCGGGGGGAGATGAGCAGTTCTTC
V gene: TRBV7-8; clone size: -; D gene: TRBD1; CDR3 length: 14; J gene: TRBJ1-2; CDR3 protein: CASSLSGGTYGYTF; CDR3 DNA: TGTGCCAGCAGCTTATCAGGGGGGACCTATGGCTACACCTTC
V gene: TRBV4-1; clone size: -; D gene: -; CDR3 length: 15; J gene: TRBJ2-6; CDR3 protein: CASSLQESGANVLTF; CDR3 DNA: TGCGCCAGCAGCCTCCAGGAATCTGGGGCCAACGTCCTGACTTTC
V gene: TRBV27; clone size: -; D gene: -; CDR3 length: 15; J gene: TRBJ2-2; CDR3 protein: CASTRVPAGTGELFF; CDR3 DNA: TGTGCCAGCACCCGAGTGCCAGCGGGTACCGGGGAGCTGTTTTTT
V gene: TRBV11-1; clone size: -; D gene: TRBD2; CDR3 length: 18; J gene: TRBJ2-1; CDR3 protein: CASSLTLAGGFGYNEQFF; CDR3 DNA: TGTGCCAGCAGCTTAACTCTAGCGGGAGGGTTTGGCTACAATGAGCAGTTCTTC
V gene: TRBV7-7; clone size: -; D gene: -; CDR3 length: 14; J gene: TRBJ2-5; CDR3 protein: CASSLGGVGETQYF; CDR3 DNA: TGTGCCAGCAGCTTAGGGGGCGTCGGAGAGACCCAGTACTTC
V gene: TRBV27; clone size: -; D gene: TRBD1; CDR3 length: 18; J gene: TRBJ1-4; CDR3 protein: CASTPMGDRGGTNEKLFF; CDR3 DNA: TGTGCCAGCACTCCGATGGGGGACAGGGGAGGAACTAATGAAAAACTGTTTTTT
V gene: TRBV27; clone size: -; D gene: TRBD2; CDR3 length: 16; J gene: TRBJ2-2; CDR3 protein: CASSPIGLAATGELFF; CDR3 DNA: TGTGCCAGCAGCCCCATCGGGCTAGCGGCGACCGGGGAGCTGTTTTTT
V gene: TRBV6-1; clone size: once; D gene: -; CDR3 length: 14; J gene: TRBJ2-6; CDR3 protein: CAVRQYSGANVLTF; CDR3 DNA: TGTGCCGTCCGCCAGTACTCTGGGGCCAACGTCCTGACTTTC